This is a list of T cell receptor beta chains from one sample in a study of blood T cell repertoires in COVID-19. The protocol was immunoSEQ multiplex PCR, while the TCRdb copy is restricted to in-frame clones and leaves out a portion. The sample has about 180,000 clones; about 84% are singletons. Sequences were obtained from PBMCs or T cells enriched from blood (not recorded which). The receptors were gathered from a young woman who had recovered from COVID-19. The CDR3 runs from the conserved cysteine through the conserved F or W. D genes are given only for firm matches. Where a row states a size, it is once, few, many or the class of an expanded clone; other rows omit it.

J gene,D gene,V gene,clone size,CDR3 DNA,CDR3 protein
TRBJ2-3,TRBD2,TRBV10-1,NA,TGCGCCAGCATGTTAGCGGGAGGGGGATTCGGTGGCACAGATACGCAGTATTTT,CASMLAGGGFGGTDTQYF
TRBJ2-1,TRBD2,TRBV7-2,NA,TGTGCCAGCACCGTAGCGGGAGGCTACAATGAGCAGTTCTTC,CASTVAGGYNEQFF
TRBJ1-1,NA,TRBV18,NA,TGTGCCAGCTCACGGCCCAGGCCCACTGGTATGAACACTGAAGCTTTCTTT,CASSRPRPTGMNTEAFF
TRBJ1-5,TRBD1,TRBV28,NA,TGTGCCAGCAGGCCCACAGGGGTTAGCAATCAGCCCCAGCATTTT,CASRPTGVSNQPQHF
TRBJ2-2,TRBD2,TRBV7-2,NA,TGTGCCAGCAGCTTAGCCTCGCTAGCGGGGAACACCGGGGAGCTGTTTTTT,CASSLASLAGNTGELFF
TRBJ2-7,TRBD1,TRBV30,few,TGTGCCTGGGGGACAGGGGACGAGCAGTACTTC,CAWGTGDEQYF
TRBJ2-3,NA,TRBV3-1/TRBV3-2,NA,TGTGCCAGCAACCGGGGTCGGGCGGTCGGCACAGATACGCAGTATTTT,CASNRGRAVGTDTQYF
TRBJ2-3,TRBD1,TRBV5-1,NA,TGCGCCAGCAGCGTACGGACAGGGGGCACAGATACGCAGTATTTT,CASSVRTGGTDTQYF
TRBJ2-3,NA,TRBV28,NA,TGTGCCAGCAAAATCCAACGGGACACTTACACAGATACGCAGTATTTT,CASKIQRDTYTDTQYF
TRBJ2-5,NA,TRBV28,NA,TGTGCCAGCGGGCTACAAGAGACCCAGTACTTC,CASGLQETQYF
TRBJ2-3,NA,TRBV5-1,once,TGCGCCAGCAGCTTGGTGGGCGAGTCAGATACGCAGTATTTT,CASSLVGESDTQYF
TRBJ1-1,NA,TRBV6-5,NA,TGTGCCAGCAGGTCCACGGGGGTGGGCACTGAAGCTTTCTTT,CASRSTGVGTEAFF
TRBJ2-1,TRBD1,TRBV4-1,NA,TGCGCCAGCAGCCAACCCCGGGACAGATACAATGAGCAGTTCTTC,CASSQPRDRYNEQFF
TRBJ1-2,TRBD1,TRBV9,NA,TGTGCCAGCAGCATAAGGGACAGAACTCCTAACTATGGCTACACCTTC,CASSIRDRTPNYGYTF
TRBJ2-7,NA,TRBV11-2,few,TGTGCCAGCAGCTTAGATGGAGGGGCCGAGCAGTACTTC,CASSLDGGAEQYF
TRBJ1-4,TRBD1,TRBV3-1/TRBV3-2,NA,TGTGCCAGCAGCCACACGACAGGGGATGAAAAACTGTTTTTT,CASSHTTGDEKLFF
TRBJ2-1,TRBD2,TRBV4-1,few,TGCGCCAGCAGCCAGTTTACTAGCGTTGAGCAGTTCTTC,CASSQFTSVEQFF
TRBJ2-7,NA,TRBV7-6,NA,TGTGCCAGCAGCAAAACTAGAGCTAATTGGGAGCAGTACTTC,CASSKTRANWEQYF
TRBJ2-7,NA,TRBV5-1,NA,TGCGCCAGCAGGACAGCCGGTGGAAGCTCCTACGAGCAGTACTTC,CASRTAGGSSYEQYF
TRBJ2-7,TRBD2,TRBV10-3,NA,TGTGCCATCGGAGACCGGACTAGCGGGACCTACGAGCAGTACTTC,CAIGDRTSGTYEQYF
TRBJ1-2,TRBD1,TRBV28,few,TGTGCCAGCAGTCCTTTAGTTGTCGACAGGGGGGATGGCTACACCTTC,CASSPLVVDRGDGYTF
TRBJ2-3,NA,TRBV2,NA,TGTGCCAGCAGTGAGACTAGGGACACAGATACGCAGTATTTT,CASSETRDTDTQYF
TRBJ2-1,NA,TRBV18,NA,TGTGCCAGCTCACCATGGCCGAATGAGCAGTTCTTC,CASSPWPNEQFF
TRBJ1-1,NA,TRBV28,NA,TGTGCCAGCAAAGGGGCCCTGACGCGCGAAGCTTTCTTT,CASKGALTREAFF
TRBJ2-3,NA,TRBV28,NA,TGTGCCAGCAGCCCCGGGACTCAGCGCACAGATACGCAGTATTTT,CASSPGTQRTDTQYF
TRBJ1-2,NA,TRBV7-9,NA,TGTGCCAGCAGCTTCGCCGGGGGGGTCGACTATGGCTACACCTTC,CASSFAGGVDYGYTF
TRBJ2-2,NA,TRBV2,NA,TGTGCCAGCAGTGAGAGTCGGGAGTCCCCGAGGACCGGGGAGCTGTTTTTT,CASSESRESPRTGELFF
TRBJ1-6,NA,TRBV5-1,few,TGCGCCAGCAGCTTGGATGCGGGGGAGGGTTCACCCCTCCACTTT,CASSLDAGEGSPLHF
TRBJ1-5,TRBD1,TRBV29-1,NA,TGCAGCGTGGCGTCCGGACAGGGAAACAGGCAGCCCCAGCATTTT,CSVASGQGNRQPQHF
TRBJ2-3,TRBD2,TRBV5-1,NA,TGCGCCAGCAGCCCCTGGGGGGGGATCGTTTACGGGGTCGATACGCAGTATTTT,CASSPWGGIVYGVDTQYF
TRBJ2-7,NA,TRBV6-5,NA,TGTGCCAGCAGTTACGGAGGGCACTCCTCCTACGAGCAGTACTTC,CASSYGGHSSYEQYF